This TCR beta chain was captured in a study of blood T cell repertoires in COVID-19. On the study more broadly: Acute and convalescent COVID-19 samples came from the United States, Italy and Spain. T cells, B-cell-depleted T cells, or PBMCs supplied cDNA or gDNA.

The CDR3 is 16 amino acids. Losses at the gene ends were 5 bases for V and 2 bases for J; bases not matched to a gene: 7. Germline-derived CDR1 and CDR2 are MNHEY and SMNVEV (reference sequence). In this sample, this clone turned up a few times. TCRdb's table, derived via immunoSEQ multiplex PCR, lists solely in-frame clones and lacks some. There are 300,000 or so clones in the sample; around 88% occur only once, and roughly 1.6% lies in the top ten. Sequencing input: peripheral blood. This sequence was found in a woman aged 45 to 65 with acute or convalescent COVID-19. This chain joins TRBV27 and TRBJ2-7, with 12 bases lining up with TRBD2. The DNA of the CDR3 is TGTGCCAGCAGTCCCACTGGACTAGCGGGACCCTACGAGCAGTACTTC. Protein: CASSPTGLAGPYEQYF.